The 3 T cell receptor beta chains listed next were all sequenced from one sample in a study of cytomegalovirus exposure and HLA in healthy donors. Primers included in the PCR were 60 Vbeta and 13 Jbeta primers. Sequencing used immunoSEQ multiplex PCR; TCRdb keeps in-frame clones, though not all of them. Its table records some 120,000 clones. Sequenced sample: PBMCs. These receptors all come from a man between 18 and 29 years old in good health and CMV-seronegative.

The chain employs TRBV19 and TRBJ2-4; 8 positions match TRBD1. This CDR3 region has 14 residues. CDR1 LNHDA and CDR2 SQIVND come from the germline V gene (reference sequence). V lost 5 bases and J lost 8; bases outside the gene matches: 8. This chain's CDR3 is CASSSGQGADIQYF. Written as DNA, the CDR3 is TGTGCCAGTAGTTCTGGGCAGGGGGCGGACATTCAGTACTTC. The variable domain in full, with the rest retrieved from reference TRBV19 and TRBJ2-4, is DGGITQSPKYLFRKEGQNVTLSCEQNLNHDAMYWYRQDPGQGLRLIYYSQIVNDFQKGDIAEGYSVSREKKESFPLTVTSAQKNPTAFYLCASSSGQGADIQYFGAGTRLSVL.

J is TRBJ2-1 and V is TRBV30, with D possibly TRBD2 on 6 matching bases. The CDR3 consists of 13 residues. V lost 1 base and J lost 6, with 10 bases in between. Germline V lookup: CDR1 GTSNPN, CDR2 SVGIG (reference sequence). The CDR3 DNA is TGTGCCTGGAGTGGGACTACTCCCAATGAGCAGTTCTTC. This encodes CAWSGTTPNEQFF.

J is TRBJ1-1 and V is TRBV7-7, with D unclear. The ends were cut back, 6 bases at V and 5 bases at J, with 16 bases in the middle. CDR3 size: 14 residues. Germline CDR1 reads SSHAT; CDR2 reads FNYEAQ (reference sequence). The CDR3 reads CASRATGRVTEAFF. The DNA of the CDR3 is TGTGCCAGCAGAGCGACCGGGAGAGTTACTGAAGCTTTCTTT.